The next 31 T cell receptor beta chains were all read from a single sample in a study of CD8+ T cells in alopecia areata. Reverse transcription of extracted RNA yielded cDNA, which provided the sequencing template. Assay used: immunoSEQ multiplex PCR; TCRdb lists only in-frame clones, some missing. The table records about 94,000 clones, approximately 70% of them present only once. The treatment is: oral pan-JAK inhibitor, 5-10 mg twice daily. The sample in question was CD8+ T cells sorted from blood, obtained around week 44, from a patient treated with tofacitinib. The receptors stem from a human donor with alopecia areata.

Here the CDR3 DNA reads TGTGCCAGAGCCTTATGGACTAGCGGGGGCCTCTCCACGAAAGATACGCAGTATTTT. Translation gives CARALWTSGGLSTKDTQYF. This rearrangement joins TRBV6-4 to TRBJ2-3; 13 nucleotides agree with TRBD2. The CDR3 is made up of 19 amino acids. Germline V CDR1 and CDR2: MRHNA, SNTAGT. The V gene end was trimmed by 9 bases and the J gene end by 5 bases; junction bases not matched to a gene: 20.

This clone was counted only a few times. The rearrangement uses TRBV29-1 and TRBJ2-7; D ambiguous. The CDR3 totals 13 residues. From germline, CDR1 is SQVTM and CDR2 ANQGSEA. V was shortened by 3 bases and J by 5 bases, with 14 bases between the two germline ends. Here the CDR3 DNA reads TGCAGCGTTGATATGGCAGGTGTACACGAGCAGTACTTC. As protein: CSVDMAGVHEQYF.

The rearrangement uses TRBV7-9 and TRBJ1-5; weak D call: TRBD1 (5 bases). CDR3 size: 14 residues. The germline V and J ends were trimmed by 1 base and 9 bases, with 13 bases remaining between them. CDR1 and CDR2 from the germline V gene are SEHNR and FQNEAQ (reference sequence). The CDR3 sequence: CASSLGGTGRPQHF. CDR3 nucleotides: TGTGCCAGCAGCTTAGGAGGGACCGGACGGCCCCAGCATTTT.

The chain joins TRBV10-3 to TRBJ1-6; TRBD1 might be the D (6 bases). Germline V lookup: CDR1 ENHRY, CDR2 SYGVKD. Trimming left V 11 bases short and J 9 bases short, with 20 bases between. This CDR3 is 14 amino acids long. CDR3: CAPLHRALGSPLHF. DNA for the CDR3: TGTGCCCCCCTGCACAGGGCTCTAGGTTCACCCCTCCACTTT.

The chain uses TRBV19 and TRBJ2-2; D uncertain. Trimming took 4 bases from V and 5 from J, leaving 8 bases between them. Germline V lookup: CDR1 LNHDA, CDR2 SQIVND (reference sequence). CDR3 size: 13 residues. DNA of the CDR3: TGTGCCAGTAGTAACAGACGTACCGGGGAGCTGTTTTTT. Protein sequence: CASSNRRTGELFF.

The chain links TRBV30 to TRBJ2-7; D not resolved. CDR1 GTSNPN and CDR2 SVGIG come from the germline V gene (reference sequence). There are 12 residues in the CDR3. Trimming removed 0 bases at V and 6 bases at J, with 9 bases between. The CDR3 region is CAWSVRVSEQYF. CDR3 nucleotides: TGTGCCTGGAGTGTACGAGTAAGCGAGCAGTACTTC.

This clone was detected a few times. V is TRBV7-3 and J is TRBJ2-1; 9 bases line up with TRBD2. The CDR3 has 15 amino acids. The ends lost 4 bases at V and 8 bases at J; junction bases unmatched: 9. The V gene's germline CDR1 is SGHTA and CDR2 FQGTGA. The CDR3 bases are TGTGCCAGCAGCTCCCTTGGGGGACTAGCAGATGAGCAGTTCTTC. Protein product: CASSSLGGLADEQFF. Looking up the rest from reference TRBV7-3 and TRBJ2-1 gives the full variable domain: GAGVSQTPSNKVTEKGKYVELRCDPISGHTALYWYRQSLGQGPEFLIYFQGTGAADDSGLPNDRFFAVRPEGSVSTLKIQRTERGDSAVYLCASSSLGGLADEQFFGPGTRLTVL.

A few counts support this clone. This rearrangement joins TRBV4-3 to TRBJ2-6; 8 bases agree with TRBD1. V dropped 1 base and J dropped 2; count of bases not matched to a gene: 4. This CDR3 has 17 residues. Germline V gene sequence: CDR1 LGHNA, CDR2 YSLEER. For the CDR3, the DNA is TGCGCCAGCAGCCAAGGGACAGGGAATCCTGGGGCCAACGTCCTGACTTTC. It yields the protein CASSQGTGNPGANVLTF.

This clone has just a few counts. The J gene is TRBJ1-1, the V gene TRBV29-1; D not certain. There are 11 residues in the CDR3. Trimming removed 7 bases from V and 7 bases from J, with 13 bases in between. Germline assignment: CDR1 SQVTM and CDR2 ANQGSEA. DNA of the CDR3: TGCAGCGCTCAGGTGGGCAGTGAAGCTTTCTTT. Its translation: CSAQVGSEAFF.

This chain connects TRBV10-2 to TRBJ2-3, with D possibly matching TRBD1 (6 bases). The CDR3 is 14 amino acids. Germline-derived CDR1 and CDR2 are WSHSY and SAAADI. V lost 6 bases, J lost 5 bases, and 15 bases lay in between. The CDR3 here is CASRDLGARDTQYF. In DNA form, the CDR3 reads TGCGCCAGCAGGGATTTGGGGGCGAGAGATACGCAGTATTTT.

The CDR3 loop reads CASSLGTGTEEQYF. In DNA, the CDR3 is TGCGCCAGCAGCTTGGGGACTGGGACGGAGGAGCAGTACTTC. V and J are TRBV5-1 and TRBJ2-7, with D perhaps being TRBD1 or TRBD2 (5 bases each). This CDR3 region has 14 residues. Germline CDR1 and CDR2: SGHRS and YFSETQ. The V gene lost 0 bases and the J gene lost 7 bases, with 14 bases spanning the gap.

V is TRBV7-7 and J is TRBJ2-1; TRBD2 matches at 7 bases. The CDR3 is 15 residues long. Germline loops: CDR1 SSHAT, CDR2 FNYEAQ (reference sequence). V lost 0 bases and J lost 6; bases outside the gene matches: 5. This CDR3 is CASSLAASGPNEQFF. In DNA form, the CDR3 reads TGTGCCAGCAGCTTAGCGGCTAGCGGACCCAATGAGCAGTTCTTC.

The rearrangement joins TRBV20-1 to TRBJ1-1; the D is unclear. Deletions cut 0 bases from V and 6 bases from J, with 2 bases between. The V gene's germline CDR1 is DFQATT and CDR2 SNEGSKA (reference sequence). The CDR3 has 10 residues. The CDR3 loop is CSARDAEAFF. DNA of the CDR3: TGCAGTGCTAGAGATGCTGAAGCTTTCTTT.

The V and J genes are TRBV25-1 and TRBJ2-5; D may correspond to TRBD1 or TRBD2 (5 bases each). V gave up 2 bases and J gave up 5 bases, with 12 bases separating them. This CDR3 region has 14 residues. CDR1 and CDR2 (germline): MGHDK, SYGVNS. In DNA form, the CDR3 reads TGTGCCAGCAGTGAACAGGGCTCGGGGGAGACCCAGTACTTC. Its protein is CASSEQGSGETQYF. Full variable domain (outside the CDR3, taken from reference TRBV25-1 and TRBJ2-5): EADIYQTPRYLVIGTGKKITLECSQTMGHDKMYWYQQDPGMELHLIHYSYGVNSTEKGDLSSESTVSRIRTEHFPLTLESARPSHTSQYLCASSEQGSGETQYFGPGTRLLVL.

This chain connects TRBV5-6 to TRBJ1-2; D is undetermined. Per the germline V gene, CDR1 is SGHDT and CDR2 is YYEEEE. V dropped 0 bases and J dropped 4 bases, with 10 bases sitting between them. This CDR3 comprises 14 residues. The CDR3 protein is CASSLESAFYGYTF. In DNA form, the CDR3 reads TGTGCCAGCAGCTTGGAATCCGCTTTCTATGGCTACACCTTC.

The chain has TRBV30 and TRBJ2-5, with 13 bases identical to TRBD2. Germline trimming cut 4 bases from V and 5 bases from J; bases unmatched to any gene: 10. The CDR3 contains 16 residues. The germline V gene has CDR1 GTSNPN and CDR2 SVGIG (reference sequence). The CDR3 sequence is CAWTRGTSGDGETQYF. The DNA for the CDR3 is TGTGCCTGGACCCGCGGGACTAGCGGGGATGGTGAGACCCAGTACTTC.

This clone was observed a handful of times. The chain combines TRBV4-1 with TRBJ1-1; TRBD1 matches 7 bases. CDR1 is MGHRA, CDR2 YSYEKL, per germline. This CDR3 has 14 residues. The J segment lost 4 bases and the V segment lost 3 bases, leaving 5 bases of the junction unmatched. For the CDR3, the DNA is TGCGCCAGCAGCCAGAGGGACAGTTCCACTGAAGCTTTCTTT. Its translation is CASSQRDSSTEAFF.

This rearrangement joins TRBV29-1 to TRBJ2-1; maybe TRBD2 (5 bases). The V end lost 3 bases, the J end lost 5 bases, and 8 bases lay between the germline ends. The CDR3 contains 12 residues. The germline gives CDR1 SQVTM, CDR2 ANQGSEA. The CDR3 region has the DNA TGCAGCGTTGAGCGGCGGGACAATGAGCAGTTCTTC. Amino acid sequence: CSVERRDNEQFF.

This clone was detected only once. The chain is built from TRBV27 and TRBJ1-5; TRBD1 might be the D (5 bases). Trimming removed 0 bases at V and 2 bases at J, with 8 bases between. The CDR3 has 15 residues. Germline assignment: CDR1 MNHEY and CDR2 SMNVEV (reference sequence). CDR3 coding DNA: TGTGCCAGCAGTTTATCGAGCAGGGGCAATCAGCCCCAGCATTTT. Amino acids: CASSLSSRGNQPQHF.

This clone was detected a few times. The chain joins TRBV27 to TRBJ1-5; 7 positions match TRBD1. The germline gives CDR1 MNHEY, CDR2 SMNVEV (reference sequence). V shed 8 bases and J 4 bases; nucleotides not matched to a gene: 14. This CDR3 is 16 amino acids long. Here the CDR3 reads CASAPSQGDLNQPQHF. In nucleotides, the CDR3 is TGTGCCAGCGCTCCGAGTCAGGGGGATTTGAATCAGCCCCAGCATTTT.

This chain connects TRBV9 to TRBJ2-2; the D is unclear. This CDR3 region has 15 residues. V dropped 0 bases and J dropped 3 bases, with 9 bases sitting between them. CDR1 is SGDLS and CDR2 is YYNGEE in the germline V gene. The CDR3 spells CASSVEEFDTGELFF. CDR3 sequence (DNA): TGTGCCAGCAGCGTAGAGGAGTTCGACACCGGGGAGCTGTTTTTT. Based on the CDR3 plus reference TRBV9 and TRBJ2-2, the full variable domain is DSGVTQTPKHLITATGQRVTLRCSPRSGDLSVYWYQQSLDQGLQFLIQYYNGEERAKGNILERFSAQQFPDLHSELNLSSLELGDSALYFCASSVEEFDTGELFFGEGSRLTVL.

The chain employs TRBV13 and TRBJ2-5, with 10 bases lining up with TRBD1. There are 15 residues in the CDR3. Germline V CDR1 and CDR2: PRHDT, FYEKMQ (reference sequence). The V gene end was trimmed by 5 bases and the J gene end by 1 base; junction bases not matched to a gene: 4. Here the CDR3 reads CASSSRTGGQETQYF. The CDR3 nucleotides are TGTGCCAGCAGCAGCCGGACAGGGGGCCAAGAGACCCAGTACTTC. The whole variable domain, filled in from reference TRBV13 and TRBJ2-5, reads AAGVIQSPRHLIKEKRETATLKCYPIPRHDTVYWYQQGPGQDPQFLISFYEKMQSDKGSIPDRFSAQQFSDYHSELNMSSLELGDSALYFCASSSRTGGQETQYFGPGTRLLVL.

The chain carries TRBV10-3 and TRBJ1-2; 10 nucleotides align to TRBD1. Trimming cost V 10 bases and J 0 bases; bases outside gene matches: 5. Germline lookup yields CDR1 ENHRY and CDR2 SYGVKD. The CDR3 covers 14 residues. CDR3 sequence: CASWTGGSNYGYTF. The CDR3 region has the DNA TGTGCCAGCTGGACAGGGGGTTCTAACTATGGCTACACCTTC.

The rearrangement joins TRBV7-9 to TRBJ2-7; no firm D call. CDR3 length equals 16 residues. Per germline, CDR1 SEHNR and CDR2 FQNEAQ (reference sequence). Trimming removed 4 bases at V and 3 bases at J, with 19 bases between. The DNA for the CDR3 is TGTGCCAGCAGCTCCCGACTGATAAGGCGCTTCTACGAGCAGTACTTC. Translating it yields CASSSRLIRRFYEQYF.

This chain joins TRBV11-2 and TRBJ1-1, with D possibly matching TRBD1 (5 bases). Trimming left V 5 bases short and J 1 base short, with 14 bases between. CDR1 SGHAT and CDR2 FQNNGV come from the germline V gene. This CDR3 contains 15 residues. CDR3 sequence (DNA): TGTGCCAGCAGCCCGTGGGACGGAGAGAACACTGAAGCTTTCTTT. As protein: CASSPWDGENTEAFF.

The rearrangement links TRBV5-1 to TRBJ1-1; D ambiguous. Germline lookup yields CDR1 SGHRS and CDR2 YFSETQ. The CDR3 contains 12 residues. V lost 4 bases, J lost 5 bases, and 9 bases lay in between. The CDR3 bases are TGCGCCAGCAGCCGGTCCCCTACTGAAGCTTTCTTT. Translated, it gives CASSRSPTEAFF.

V gene TRBV11-2 combines with J gene TRBJ1-1, with D possibly TRBD1 on 5 matching bases. The CDR3 has 15 residues. Germline V gene lookup returns CDR1 SGHAT and CDR2 FQNNGV. Trimming removed 4 bases at V and 3 bases at J, with 15 bases between. CDR3 loop: CASSSVDGADTEAFF. The CDR3 DNA reads TGTGCCAGCAGCTCCGTTGATGGGGCGGACACTGAAGCTTTCTTT.

V gene TRBV6-5 combines with J gene TRBJ2-5; D is unresolved. CDR1 and CDR2 (germline): MNHEY, SVGAGI. The CDR3 has 13 residues. V lost 2 bases and J lost 5, with 9 bases in between. The chain's CDR3 is CASSYGNRETQYF. The CDR3 nucleotides read TGTGCCAGCAGTTACGGTAATCGGGAGACCCAGTACTTC.

The chain employs TRBV10-2 and TRBJ1-1, with 8 bases aligning to TRBD1. This CDR3 comprises 13 residues. CDR1 is WSHSY and CDR2 is SAAADI in the germline V gene. Trimming cost V 6 bases and J 4 bases; bases outside gene matches: 4. The chain's CDR3 is CASRTTGGTEAFF. DNA of the CDR3: TGCGCCAGCAGAACTACAGGGGGCACTGAAGCTTTCTTT.

CDR3 protein: CASSKRGTGAYNEQFF. The CDR3 DNA reads as TGTGCCAGCAGCAAAAGGGGGACAGGAGCCTACAATGAGCAGTTCTTC. The V and J genes are TRBV21-1 and TRBJ2-1; TRBD1, the table's D call, was not compared with the DNA. TRBV21-1 is termed a pseudogene. This CDR3 has 16 residues.

V gene TRBV29-1 combines with J gene TRBJ1-2, with 9 bases fitting TRBD1. The germline gives CDR1 SQVTM, CDR2 ANQGSEA. The CDR3 runs to 16 residues. Trimming at V came to 6 bases and at J to 6 bases, leaving 17 bases not matched to a gene. The CDR3 DNA follows: TGCAGCGTCCAGAATCCGGGACAGGGTTTGGAGGATGGCTACACCTTC. Translation gives CSVQNPGQGLEDGYTF.